Sequencing of this TCR beta chain was carried out in a study of blood T cells in healthy people across ages. Points from the study as a whole: Versus aged donors, long-lived donors had higher diversity and more naive CD4+ cells.

CDR1 is DFQATT, CDR2 SNEGSKA, per germline (reference sequence). The V end lost 3 bases, the J end lost 0 bases, and 9 bases lay between the germline ends. The CDR3 extends over 13 amino acids. For this clonotype: The antigen remains undetermined.

PCR was performed a second time for about 7 to 11 cycles using a sample-barcoded 5' primer and a J-beta primer mix. Each CDR3 protein is one row after TCRdb ran MiXCR on the 5' RACE reads. The table shows about 1.8 million distinct CDR3 sequences, with approximately 50% occurring only once. Healthy Russian Caucasian donors spanned ages about 6 to 95 years. The sequence derives from a woman between 35 and 50 years old in good health. Sequenced material: blood. The V gene is TRBV20-1, the J gene TRBJ2-7, with D unresolved. The CDR3 nucleotides are TGCAGTGCTAGTCGCGCCAGCTCCTACGAGCAGTACTTC. It yields the protein CSASRASSYEQYF.